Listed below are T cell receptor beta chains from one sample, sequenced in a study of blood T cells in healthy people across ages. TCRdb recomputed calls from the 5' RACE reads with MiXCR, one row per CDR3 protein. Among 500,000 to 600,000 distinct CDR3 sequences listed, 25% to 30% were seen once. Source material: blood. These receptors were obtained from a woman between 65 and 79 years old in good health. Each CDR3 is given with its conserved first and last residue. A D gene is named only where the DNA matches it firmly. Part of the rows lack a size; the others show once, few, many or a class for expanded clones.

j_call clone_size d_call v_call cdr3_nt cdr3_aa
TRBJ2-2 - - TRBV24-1 TGTGCCACCAGTGTGGGGAGCGGCGGGGAGCTGTTTTTT CATSVGSGGELFF
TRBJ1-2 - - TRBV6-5 TGTGCCAGCAGAGGGGCAGGGGTATACTATGGCTACACCTTC CASRGAGVYYGYTF
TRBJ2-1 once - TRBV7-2 TGTGCCAGCAGCTTCTACAGGGACTCCTACAATGAGCAGTTCTTC CASSFYRDSYNEQFF
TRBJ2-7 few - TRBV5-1 TGCGCCAGCAGCTTGGACCTAGCCTCCTACGAGCAGTACTTC CASSLDLASYEQYF
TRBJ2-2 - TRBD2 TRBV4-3 TGCGCCAGCAGCCACCTTCCATATAAGCGGGGGGCAGGCCCCGGGGAGCTGTTTTTT CASSHLPYKRGAGPGELFF
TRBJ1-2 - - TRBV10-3 TGTGCCATCAGTGTTAAGGAGAACTATGGCTACACCTTC CAISVKENYGYTF
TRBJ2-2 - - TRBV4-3 TGCGCCAGCAGCCAAATGGTGGCCGGGGAGCTGTTTTTT CASSQMVAGELFF
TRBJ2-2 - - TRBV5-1 TGCGCCAGCAGCATTGGACAGCCTGGGGAGCTGTTTTTT CASSIGQPGELFF
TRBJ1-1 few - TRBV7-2 TGTGCCAGCAGCAGAACACCGAACACTGAAGCTTTCTTT CASSRTPNTEAFF
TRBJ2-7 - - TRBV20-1 TGCAGTGCTAGAGGTCGGCGGGGGCACGAGCAGTACTTC CSARGRRGHEQYF
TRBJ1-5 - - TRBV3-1 TGTGCCAGCAGCCGGACAGCCAGCAATCAGCCCCAGCATTTT CASSRTASNQPQHF
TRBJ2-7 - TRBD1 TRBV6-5 TGTGCCAGCGGGGGACCCGGGACAGGGTTCTACGAGCAGTACTTC CASGGPGTGFYEQYF
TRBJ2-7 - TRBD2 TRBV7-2 TGTGCCAGCAGCACCGTGACTAGCGGCTACGAGCAGTACTTC CASSTVTSGYEQYF
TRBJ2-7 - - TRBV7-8 TGTGCCAGCAGCAGCACCCGGGAGCAGTACTTC CASSSTREQYF
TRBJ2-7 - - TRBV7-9 TGTGCCAGCAGCTTAGGGGGGTTTGGAGAGCAGTACTTC CASSLGGFGEQYF
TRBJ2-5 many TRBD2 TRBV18 TGTGCCAGCTCATCCGGCGGGGGGGCTTCTGTGACCCAGTACTTC CASSSGGGASVTQYF
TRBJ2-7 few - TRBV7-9 TGTGCCAGCACCTGGGGGCAGGCGCCCTACGAGCAGTACTTC CASTWGQAPYEQYF
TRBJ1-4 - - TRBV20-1 TGCAGTGCTAGATGGGGCCACGGGAATGAAAAACTGTTTTTT CSARWGHGNEKLFF
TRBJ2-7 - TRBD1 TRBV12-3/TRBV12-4 TGTGCCAGCAGCCTTCGACAGGGGGCGTCGCGGCAGTACTTC CASSLRQGASRQYF
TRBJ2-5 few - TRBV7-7 TGTGCTAGCAGCCGACAGGAGGGGACCCAGTACTTC CASSRQEGTQYF
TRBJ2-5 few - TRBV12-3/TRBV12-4 TGTGCCAGCAGCCCGGGTGTTCCGGATACTCCCCAGTACTTC CASSPGVPDTPQYF
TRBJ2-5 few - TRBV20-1 TGCAGTGCTCGTACTAGAGGAGAGACCCAGTACTTC CSARTRGETQYF
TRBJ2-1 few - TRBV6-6 TGTGCCAGCAGGCTCCTGAACAATGAGCAGTTCTTC CASRLLNNEQFF
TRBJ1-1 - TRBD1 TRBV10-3 TGTGCCATCAGTGGGGACAGTCGGGCTGAAGCTTTCTTT CAISGDSRAEAFF
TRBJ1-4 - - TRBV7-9 TGTGCCAGCAGCTTAGGGATGGGATTAAGTGAAAAACTGTTTTTT CASSLGMGLSEKLFF
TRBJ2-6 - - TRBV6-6 TGTGCCACCCGGACTGGTGGGGCCAACGTCCTGACTTTC CATRTGGANVLTF
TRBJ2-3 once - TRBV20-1 TGCAGTGCTAGCGAGGGGACTAGCACAGATACGCAGTATTTT CSASEGTSTDTQYF
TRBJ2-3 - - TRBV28 TGTGCCAGCAGGGTCGGACTAGATACGCAGTATTTT CASRVGLDTQYF
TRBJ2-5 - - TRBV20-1 TGCAGTGCTAGGGTTGGGGCAGGGGGGGATAAGACCCAGTACTTC CSARVGAGGDKTQYF